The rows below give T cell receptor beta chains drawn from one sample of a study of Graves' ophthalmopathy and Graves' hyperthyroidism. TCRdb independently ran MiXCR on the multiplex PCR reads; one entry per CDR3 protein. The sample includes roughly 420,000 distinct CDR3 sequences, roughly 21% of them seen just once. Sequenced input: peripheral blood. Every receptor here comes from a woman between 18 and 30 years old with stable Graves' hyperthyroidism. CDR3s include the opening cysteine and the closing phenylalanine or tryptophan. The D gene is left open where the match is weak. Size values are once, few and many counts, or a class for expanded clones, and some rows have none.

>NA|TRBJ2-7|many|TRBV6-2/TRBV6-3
TGTGCCAGCAGCCGCCGGGACACGGGACCCTACGAGCAGTACTTC
CASSRRDTGPYEQYF
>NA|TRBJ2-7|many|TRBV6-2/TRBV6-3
TGTGCCAGCAGTTACCAGCCGACTAGACCCGGCTACGAGCAGTACTTC
CASSYQPTRPGYEQYF
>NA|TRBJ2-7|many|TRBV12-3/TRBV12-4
TGTGCCAGCAGCCTAGGGGGGGTCTACGAGCAGTACTTC
CASSLGGVYEQYF
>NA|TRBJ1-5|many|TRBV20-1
TGCAGTGCTAGAAAGGTATCCCGGGGTGCTTATCAGCCCCAGCATTTT
CSARKVSRGAYQPQHF
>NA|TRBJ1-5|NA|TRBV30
TGTGCCTGGAGTGCGGGGCAGGAGGTACAGCCCCAGCATTTT
CAWSAGQEVQPQHF
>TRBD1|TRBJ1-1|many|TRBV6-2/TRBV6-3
TGTGCCAGCACCAGGGGGGACACTGAAGCTTTCTTT
CASTRGDTEAFF
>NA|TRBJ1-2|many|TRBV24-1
TGTGCCACCAGTGATTTGCCCACAGTCAATGGCTACACCTTC
CATSDLPTVNGYTF
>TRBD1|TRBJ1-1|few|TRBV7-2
TGTGCCAGCAGGCCGACAGGGTCCACCGCTGAAGCTTTCTTT
CASRPTGSTAEAFF
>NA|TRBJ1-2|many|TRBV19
TGTGCCAGTAGTATAGCGGCGGCTCACTATGGCTACACCTTC
CASSIAAAHYGYTF
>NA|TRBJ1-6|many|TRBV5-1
TGCGCCAGCGGAGAAGGGCATAATTCACCCCTCCACTTT
CASGEGHNSPLHF
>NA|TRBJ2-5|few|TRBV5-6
TGTGCCAGCAGCTTGGGAAGACTTCCTATCAGGGAGACCCAGTACTTC
CASSLGRLPIRETQYF
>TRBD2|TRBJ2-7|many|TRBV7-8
TGTGCCAGCAGCTTACCCCGTCTTACGGGGGGCGAGCAGTACTTC
CASSLPRLTGGEQYF
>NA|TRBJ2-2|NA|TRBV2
TGTGCCAGCAGTGAAGACTTACAGCAAACCGGGGAGCTGTTTTTT
CASSEDLQQTGELFF
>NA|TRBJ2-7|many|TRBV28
TGTGCCAGCAGTTTACTAGTACCCTACGAGCAGTACTTC
CASSLLVPYEQYF
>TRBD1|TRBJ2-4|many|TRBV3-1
TGTGCCAGCACCGACAGGGTGGGCATTCAGTACTTC
CASTDRVGIQYF
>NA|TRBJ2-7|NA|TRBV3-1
TGTGCCAGCAGCCAAGATTTGACAGGGAGCCGGGAGCAGTGCTTC
CASSQDLTGSREQCF
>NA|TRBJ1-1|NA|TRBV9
TGTGCCAGCAGCGTAGAAGCAGGGAGTGTCACTGAAGCTTTCTTT
CASSVEAGSVTEAFF
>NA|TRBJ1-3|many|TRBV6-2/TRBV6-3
TGTGCCAGCAGTTATGGATCCGGGCCCAACAGAAACACCATATATTTT
CASSYGSGPNRNTIYF
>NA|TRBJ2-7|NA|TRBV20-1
TGCAGTGCTAGACGGTGGCGCCCGAGCTCCTACGAGCAGTACTTC
CSARRWRPSSYEQYF
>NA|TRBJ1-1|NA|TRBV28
TGTGCCAGCAGACTAGACACTGAAGCTTTCTTT
CASRLDTEAFF
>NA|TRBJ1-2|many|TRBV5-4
TGTGCCAGCAGCTTGGGGCGGGGAAACAACTATGGCTACACCTTC
CASSLGRGNNYGYTF
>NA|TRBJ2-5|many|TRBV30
TGTGCCTGGGGGTTGCAAGAGACCCAGTACTTC
CAWGLQETQYF
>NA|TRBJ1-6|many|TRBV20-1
TGCAGTGCTAGGGACACTCGGAATTCACCCCTCCACTTT
CSARDTRNSPLHF
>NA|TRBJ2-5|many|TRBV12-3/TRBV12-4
TGTGCCAGCAGCCAGAAAGGGGGTAGAGGAGAGACCCAGTACTTC
CASSQKGGRGETQYF